This TCR beta chain was identified in a study of CD8+CD57+ T cells in acquired aplastic anemia. Findings of the study overall: The CD8+ Simpson's diversity of patients and controls was not significantly different.

As for this clonotype: Its matching antigen is unknown.

Investigators profiled TCR beta VDJ and CDR3 from genomic DNA template. From the reads, TCRdb called clonotypes with MiXCR, one entry per CDR3 protein. This sample has around 400,000 distinct CDR3 sequences; around 72% occur once, and the top ten carry 4%. V lost 1 base to trimming and J lost 4 bases; unmatched junction nucleotides: 3. This CDR3 comprises 14 residues. Germline V gene lookup returns CDR1 SGHTA and CDR2 FQGNSA. The chain carries TRBV7-2 and TRBJ1-2; TRBD1 matches at 7 bases. The specimen was sorted CD4+, CD8+, or CD8+CD57+ T cells (not recorded which) from PBMCs. This TCR was recovered from a human donor in good health, serving as a control. CDR3 DNA sequence: TGTGCCAGCAGCTTAGGGACAGGAGCCTATGGCTACACCTTC. This translates into CASSLGTGAYGYTF.